The sequence of this TCR beta chain was determined in a study of cytomegalovirus exposure and HLA in healthy donors. Study conclusions and caveats: TCR beta V segments were, for the most part, productive about 87% or about 30% of the time in an earlier analysis. Presence/absence analyses treated sequencing depth as roughly uniform across donors. The availability of immune exposure information extended only to CMV serostatus.

Trimming left V 6 bases short and J 9 bases short, with 14 bases between. Germline V gene data show CDR1 as MNHEY and CDR2 as SVGAGI. CDR3 size: 13 residues. As to this clone: Its antigen is not known.

PCR amplification relied on 60 Vbeta primers (plus 13 Jbeta primers). This table comes from immunoSEQ multiplex PCR, and its TCRdb copy is limited to in-frame clones, with some not included. The sample contains some 150,000 clones, roughly 75% of which appear only once. This clonotype was obtained from a man aged 40-50 years in good health and CMV-seronegative. V and J are TRBV6-5 and TRBJ2-2; tentative D call: TRBD1 (6 bases). Sequencing was done on a sample of PBMCs. This CDR3 reads CASSGQLLRELFF. The CDR3, as DNA: TGTGCCAGCAGCGGACAGTTACTGAGGGAGCTGTTTTTT.